Listed here is a single T cell receptor beta chain. Its cognate antigen has yet to be identified. No quality values exist for individual bases; no much larger clone is one base distant. The sample belongs to a study of human T cells and chemical hapten exposure (dated by TCRdb to 2020 to 2023). About the full investigation: For sensitization, 2% DPC in acetone was applied to a roughly 2 cm by roughly 2 cm area of upper inner arm skin. Peripheral blood TCR repertoire changes were tracked in vivo in alopecia patients during primary and secondary sensitization to the hapten diphenylcyclopropenone (DPC). Patch testing was performed on the upper back with Finn chambers containing 0.01% DPC, and the patch tests were scored after 6 days according to International Contact Dermatitis Research Group standards. Blood was sampled from patients pre-sensitization (week 0) and at 2, 6 and about 24 weeks after DPC sensitization. Patients additionally received weekly therapeutic DPC doses to the scalp throughout the roughly 24-week study period. The mostly female patient cohort included alopecia areata with under or over 50% scalp involvement, alopecia totalis and alopecia universalis. The libraries were sequenced as a pool, and the TCR yield per sample differed mostly because of small variations in library volumes within the pool. Blood for TCR sequencing was provided by twenty-nine alopecia patients at one to four time points (pre-sensitization, 2, 6 and 24 weeks). Points the paper makes about the study in general: Compared with pre-sensitization or healthy control sets, expanded TCRs formed significantly more large CDR3 similarity clusters, which is consistent with antigen-driven responses. Patch test score correlated positively with the number of PT1 expanded TCRs, reaching significance at thresholds 8, 16 and 32 but not at 4. Because every patient had alopecia, a presumed autoimmune disease, the patients' immune response might differ from that of healthy individuals. The number of TCRs above 1 in 1000 frequency did not change with DPC sensitization; there was no evidence of global repertoire structure alterations. After repeated subsampling, changes were observed in the strength of the expansion versus patch-test correlation and in the threshold at which the correlation became significant.

The meaning of the sample's time point label: patch test 3, about 24 weeks after DPC sensitization. Per the publication, the treatment or condition label means: therapeutic diphenylcyclopropenone sensitization with weekly scalp DPC. Blood at each patch-test visit was drawn before the patch test was applied. Patients were eligible if aged 18 to 70, diagnosed with alopecia and judged suitable for DPC therapy, and pregnant patients were excluded. Total RNA was isolated from unfractionated whole blood collected in Tempus Blood RNA tubes. Receptor amplification or capture employed RACE. The run used a NextSeq 500. During library preparation, unique molecular identifiers were attached to individual cDNA molecules so that TCRs could be counted quantitatively and reproducibly. For every blood RNA sample, sequencing covered both the TCR alpha and TCR beta chains. In the source study's methods: Samples had a median of roughly 99,000 TCRs, with a range from about 23,224 to 690,600. The Decombinator software suite was used to annotate V, J and CDR3 in the TCR reads. For PS versus PT1 abundance plots, all samples were subsampled to the same number of TCRs (28,000). Expanded TCRs were defined as absent before sensitization and observed at least eight times at the 2-week time point. The raw public data were reprocessed by TCRdb itself: fastp quality trimming at Q25, MiXCR clonotype calling, in-frame beta chains only. Entries that share a CDR3 protein sequence are merged under the most common genes and DNA. In this record, the V and J calls reflect TCRdb's handling and not the investigators' own analysis. Present in this sample are over 150,000 distinct CDR3 sequences, about a quarter of which were seen just once. The ten largest clones represent approximately 2.3% of the sample.

The sample here was whole blood, taken in connection with sensitization to the hapten diphenylcyclopropenone (DPC). The receptor's source is a woman aged 18-29 years with alopecia areata. Some clones in this sample may be carry-over from other donors' samples.

The CDR3 loop reads CASSLEGKHEAFF. The DNA sequence is as follows: TGTGCCAGCAGCTTGGAGGGGAAACATGAAGCTTTCTTT. This sequence uses TRBV5-5 and TRBJ1-1, with a tentative D gene TRBD1 over 5 matching bases. Spanning cysteine to phenylalanine, the CDR3 consists of 13 amino acids. This entry keeps only the CDR3 DNA: 39 bases, framed from base 1. V and J lose 0 bases and 7 bases, and a span of 10 bases separates them. CDR1 and CDR2, looked up from the germline V gene (reference sequence), are SGHKS and YYEKEE.